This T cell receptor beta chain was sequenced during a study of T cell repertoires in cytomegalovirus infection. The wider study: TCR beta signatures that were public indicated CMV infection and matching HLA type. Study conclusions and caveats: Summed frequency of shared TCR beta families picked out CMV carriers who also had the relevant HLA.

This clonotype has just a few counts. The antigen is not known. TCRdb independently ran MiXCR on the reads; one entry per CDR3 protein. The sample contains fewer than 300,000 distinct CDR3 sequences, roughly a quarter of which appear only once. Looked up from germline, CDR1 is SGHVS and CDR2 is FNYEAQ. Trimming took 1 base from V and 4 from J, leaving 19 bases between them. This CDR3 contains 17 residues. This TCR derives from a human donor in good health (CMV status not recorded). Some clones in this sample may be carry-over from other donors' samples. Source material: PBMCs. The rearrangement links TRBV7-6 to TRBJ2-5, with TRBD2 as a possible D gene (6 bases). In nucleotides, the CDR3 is TGTGCCAGCAGCTTAGGTGTCTGGGAGGTGACGAGAGAGACCCAGTACTTC. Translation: CASSLGVWEVTRETQYF.